This TCR beta chain was sequenced during a study of blood T cell repertoires in COVID-19. Study-wide context: Italy, Spain and the United States were the sources of the convalescent and acute COVID-19 samples. Sample material is recorded as cDNA or gDNA derived from T cells, B-cell-depleted T cells, or PBMCs.

Recruited during active infection, patients (from Seattle) were subsequently followed longitudinally. The CDR3 loop spans 14 amino acids. V shed 6 bases, J shed 4 bases, and the junction held 6 bases outside the gene matches. Germline V gene sequence: CDR1 MDHEN, CDR2 SYDVKM. This clone was detected only once. Per the study methods: Amplification from reference gene primers served as the basis for estimated nucleated cell counts. The repertoire was sequenced with immunoSEQ multiplex PCR; TCRdb's copy has only in-frame clones and lacks some. That table gives V, J and clone size, and the DNA gave D and trimming. The repertoire consists of hundreds of thousands of clones, with around 87% occurring once and the leading ten covering about 2.1%.

Sequenced: peripheral blood. The V call is TRBV28, the J call TRBJ2-1; 7 bases agree with TRBD1. This clonotype originated in a woman aged 60-70 years with COVID-19, enrolled during active disease. The CDR3 DNA reads TGTGCCAGCAGAATAGGGGGCGGATACAATGAGCAGTTCTTC. Translation gives CASRIGGGYNEQFF.